What follows are 27 T cell receptor beta chains derived from one specimen sequenced in a study of shared clonotypes between healthy human individuals. The table came from immunoSEQ multiplex PCR; TCRdb's copy has only in-frame clones and leaves some out. The table lists approximately 2.3 million clones, 93% of them singletons. What was sequenced was naive CD4+ T cells from PBMCs. Subset noted: CD45RA+ positively selected. All receptors come from a man between 18 and 35 years old in good health. Some clones in this sample may be carry-over from other donors' samples.

This rearrangement joins TRBV7-3 to TRBJ2-7; the D call may be TRBD1 or TRBD2 (5 bases each). The CDR3 runs to 15 residues. CDR1 is SGHTA, CDR2 FQGTGA, per germline. V lost 5 bases and J 3 bases, leaving 17 bases between the germline ends. CDR3 coding DNA: TGTGCCAGCAGCCCTGGTGGGGGTGGGTACTACGAGCAGTACTTC. Amino acid sequence: CASSPGGGGYYEQYF.

This chain joins TRBV27 and TRBJ2-2, with D possibly TRBD2 on 6 matching bases. CDR1 is MNHEY, CDR2 SMNVEV, per germline (reference sequence). V was trimmed by 8 bases and J by 2 bases, leaving 9 bases between them. The CDR3 has 13 amino acids. The CDR3: CASGRFNTGELFF. The CDR3 DNA is TGTGCCAGCGGGAGGTTTAACACCGGGGAGCTGTTTTTT.

V and J are TRBV5-1 and TRBJ1-1; 8 bases line up with TRBD1. J was trimmed by 0 bases and V by 5 bases; bases with no gene match: 12. Germline loops: CDR1 SGHRS, CDR2 YFSETQ. CDR3 size: 17 residues. CDR3 sequence: CASRRTPQGALNTEAFF. CDR3 DNA sequence: TGCGCCAGCAGGCGTACCCCCCAGGGGGCCTTGAACACTGAAGCTTTCTTT.

The chain joins TRBV6-6 to TRBJ2-7; D might be TRBD1 (6 bases). Germline CDR1 reads MNHNY; CDR2 reads SVGAGI (reference sequence). V was cut by 5 bases and J by 3 bases, with 8 bases left in between. This CDR3 has 12 amino acids. The CDR3 sequence: CASSAQGYEQYF. The CDR3 DNA reads TGTGCCAGCAGTGCACAGGGCTACGAGCAGTACTTC.

The rearrangement links TRBV6-6 to TRBJ1-1; the D gene is possibly TRBD1 (5 bases). V lost 4 bases and J 1 base, leaving 16 bases between the germline ends. The CDR3 covers 16 residues. CDR1 and CDR2 (germline): MNHNY, SVGAGI (reference sequence). CDR3 DNA: TGTGCCAGCAGTTCCCATCGCAAGACAGCGAACACTGAAGCTTTCTTT. Protein sequence: CASSSHRKTANTEAFF.

This clone has only one observation. The V and J genes are TRBV28 and TRBJ1-5; weak D call: TRBD1 (6 bases). Trimming took off 5 bases at V and 7 bases at J, with 9 bases between the two ends. Germline CDR1 MDHEN, CDR2 SYDVKM. This CDR3 is 12 amino acids long. The CDR3 DNA is TGTGCCAGCAGTGACAGGTGGCAGCCCCAGCATTTT. Translating gives CASSDRWQPQHF.

The chain couples TRBV20-1 to TRBJ1-5; no reliable D call. Trimming cost V 5 bases and J 6 bases, with 8 bases left between them. Looked up from germline, CDR1 is DFQATT and CDR2 is SNEGSKA (reference sequence). The CDR3 consists of 11 residues. This CDR3 is CSAVSGQPQHF. The CDR3 region has the DNA TGCAGTGCTGTTTCGGGTCAGCCCCAGCATTTT.

The chain carries TRBV2 and TRBJ1-1; D unresolved. Germline CDR1 is SNHLY and CDR2 is FYNNEI. Trimming took off 6 bases at V and 10 bases at J, with 21 bases between the two ends. The CDR3 has 14 residues. In DNA form, the CDR3 reads TGTGCCAGCAGCCCCATGTCGGCCCATCCGGCAGCTTTCTTT. Its protein is CASSPMSAHPAAFF.

The V and J genes are TRBV6-6 and TRBJ2-5, with D uncertain. Germline V gene sequence: CDR1 MNHNY, CDR2 SVGAGI (reference sequence). The CDR3 spans 14 residues. V dropped 2 bases and J dropped 2 bases, with 9 bases sitting between them. This CDR3 is CASSYPPQQETQYF. The DNA of the CDR3 is TGTGCCAGCAGTTACCCCCCACAACAAGAGACCCAGTACTTC.

The CDR3 protein is CASSLESSGSYNEQFF. The CDR3, as DNA: TGTGCCAGCAGCTTAGAATCTAGCGGTTCCTACAATGAGCAGTTCTTC. J is TRBJ2-1 and V is TRBV11-3, with 7 bases lining up with TRBD2. After removal of 0 bases from V and 1 base from J, the junction contained 3 bases not matched to a gene. In germline, CDR1 is SGHNT, CDR2 YENEEA. This CDR3 comprises 16 residues.

Turning to this clone: Different DNA sequences within this sample yield the same CDR3. The chain uses TRBV5-8 and TRBJ2-5; 14 bases line up with TRBD2. The CDR3 totals 15 residues. Trimming removed 4 bases from V and 5 bases from J; junction bases left unmatched: 4. In germline, CDR1 is SGHTS, CDR2 YDEGEE. The CDR3 nucleotides are TGTGCCAGCAGCCTGGGACTAGCGGGAGTGGAGACCCAGTACTTC. Amino acid sequence: CASSLGLAGVETQYF.

The chain carries TRBV6-1 and TRBJ2-7, with TRBD2 matching over 8 bases. This CDR3 is built from 14 residues. V trimming: 6 bases; J trimming: 7 bases; junction bases outside the gene matches: 11. The V gene's germline CDR1 is MNHNS and CDR2 SASEGT. CDR3 in DNA: TGTGCCAGCAGGGGTAGCGGGGACTCCCTGGAGCAGTACTTC. Its protein is CASRGSGDSLEQYF.

V usage is TRBV28 and J usage is TRBJ2-7; 13 positions match TRBD2. The V gene's germline CDR1 is MDHEN and CDR2 SYDVKM. Trimming took 7 bases from V and 5 from J; bases not matched to a gene: 8. CDR3 length equals 15 residues. CDR3 nucleotide sequence: TGTGCCAGCACTAAAACAGGACTAGCGGGAGACGAGCAGTACTTC. Encoded protein: CASTKTGLAGDEQYF.

This clone showed up just once. The V and J genes are TRBV30 and TRBJ1-5; no clear D gene. Germline-derived CDR1 and CDR2 are GTSNPN and SVGIG (reference sequence). V was clipped by 2 bases and J by 6 bases, with 8 bases between them. This CDR3 has 12 amino acids. For the CDR3, the DNA is TGTGCCTGGAGTACATGGGGTCAGCCCCAGCATTTT. It specifies CAWSTWGQPQHF.

V and J are TRBV7-9 and TRBJ2-7; D unresolved. In germline, CDR1 is SEHNR, CDR2 FQNEAQ (reference sequence). The length of the CDR3 is 14 residues. V lost 5 bases, J lost 6 bases, and 17 bases lay in between. DNA of the CDR3: TGTGCCAGCAGCGCGCCGGGCCCCCCTCGCGAGCAGTACTTC. Translating gives CASSAPGPPREQYF.

V and J are TRBV7-9 and TRBJ2-1, with D tentatively TRBD1 (5 bases). Deletions cut 2 bases from V and 4 bases from J, with 15 bases between. This CDR3 has 16 amino acids. The germline gives CDR1 SEHNR, CDR2 FQNEAQ (reference sequence). The DNA for the CDR3 is TGTGCCAGCAGCTTACTGGCCAGGGATCTTTACAATGAGCAGTTCTTC. Translation gives CASSLLARDLYNEQFF.

The chain joins TRBV7-2 to TRBJ2-1; D is unclear. In germline, CDR1 is SGHTA, CDR2 FQGNSA. The CDR3 spans 13 residues. With 0 bases removed from V and 7 bases from J, the gap between germline ends came to 7 bases. The CDR3 DNA reads TGTGCCAGCAGCTTAGCGGCGTCTAATGAGCAGTTCTTC. Translation gives CASSLAASNEQFF.

This clone was seen only once. The gene calls are TRBV5-4 and TRBJ1-1; no reliable D call. Trimming left V 1 base short and J 0 bases short, with 13 bases between. CDR3 length equals 16 residues. Per the germline V gene, CDR1 is SGHNT and CDR2 is YYREEE (reference sequence). CDR3 DNA sequence: TGTGCCAGCAGCTTGTTCCGGCAGACAATGAACACTGAAGCTTTCTTT. Translated, it gives CASSLFRQTMNTEAFF.

The chain uses TRBV19 and TRBJ1-4; D is undetermined. V lost 4 bases to trimming and J lost 7 bases, with 22 bases between them. Germline values: CDR1 LNHDA, CDR2 SQIVND (reference sequence). The CDR3 spans 17 residues. CDR3 in amino acids: CASSTSATRAKGEKLFF. CDR3 in DNA: TGTGCCAGTAGTACCTCTGCAACAAGGGCGAAGGGTGAAAAACTGTTTTTT.

The chain joins TRBV7-3 to TRBJ1-2; 12 nucleotides align to TRBD1. CDR1 is SGHTA and CDR2 is FQGTGA in the germline V gene. The CDR3 runs to 19 residues. Trimming cost V 5 bases and J 2 bases; bases outside gene matches: 15. CDR3 coding DNA: TGTGCCAGCAGCGAGTATGTCCGGGACAGGGGGCCTCGAAACTATGGCTACACCTTC. As protein: CASSEYVRDRGPRNYGYTF.

This clone was observed a handful of times. The chain couples TRBV5-1 to TRBJ2-7, with a possible D match to TRBD2 (5 bases). The CDR3 is 13 amino acids. Germline lookup yields CDR1 SGHRS and CDR2 YFSETQ. V lost 4 bases, J lost 4 bases, and 12 bases lay in between. The CDR3 region is CASSPSSRYEQYF. Written as DNA, the CDR3 is TGCGCCAGCAGCCCGTCTAGCAGGTACGAGCAGTACTTC.

In this sample, this clone turned up a few times. An end of the junction differs from the germline gene, which may be a read error. For the CDR3, the DNA is TGTGCCAGCAGCTTAGTCGTTGGGCAGGCCCGATCCTTT. This encodes CASSLVVGQARSF. V and J are TRBV11-2 and TRBJ1-1; D unclear. Looked up from germline, CDR1 is SGHAT and CDR2 is FQNNGV. CDR3 length: 13 residues.

The rearrangement links TRBV12-5 to TRBJ1-2, with D maybe TRBD1 (5 bases). Germline CDR1 reads LGHNT; CDR2 reads FRNRAP. The CDR3 covers 14 residues. V lost 1 base, J lost 7 bases, and 13 bases lay in between. The DNA of the CDR3 is TGTGCTAGTGGTTTGGGGGGGACGGAGCCTGGCTACACCTTC. Translated: CASGLGGTEPGYTF.

The chain recombines TRBV27 with TRBJ1-4, with TRBD1 matching over 10 bases. V lost 2 bases to trimming and J lost 8 bases; unmatched junction nucleotides: 8. CDR3 length: 16 residues. The germline V gene encodes CDR1 MNHEY and CDR2 SMNVEV (reference sequence). The CDR3, as DNA: TGTGCCAGCAGTTTAGTATGGGACAGGGGTCGAGAAAAACTGTTTTTT. Translation: CASSLVWDRGREKLFF.

This clone was seen a single time. The V call is TRBV7-2, the J call TRBJ1-3; D is ambiguous. Trimming shortened V by 5 bases and J by 5 bases, and 10 bases separated the two germline ends. The CDR3 contains 13 residues. The germline gives CDR1 SGHTA, CDR2 FQGNSA. In DNA, the CDR3 is TGTGCCAGCAGCCCATGGGATAGAAACACCATATATTTT. Encoded protein: CASSPWDRNTIYF. The variable domain in full, with the rest retrieved from reference TRBV7-2 and TRBJ1-3, is GAGVSQSPSNKVTEKGKDVELRCDPISGHTALYWYRQSLGQGLEFLIYFQGNSAPDKSGLPSDRFSAERTGGSVSTLTIQRTQQEDSAVYLCASSPWDRNTIYFGEGSWLTVV.

The table lists this clone with a count of one. V usage is TRBV7-2 and J usage is TRBJ2-1, with 12 bases that match TRBD2. Germline CDR1 and CDR2: SGHTA and FQGNSA. The trim removed 3 bases at V and 7 bases at J, leaving 7 bases unmatched. This CDR3 has 16 amino acids. The CDR3 reads CASSFRLAGALNEQFF. The CDR3 nucleotides are TGTGCCAGCAGCTTCCGACTAGCGGGAGCTCTGAATGAGCAGTTCTTC.

The gene calls are TRBV25-1 and TRBJ1-1; D unresolved. The CDR3 runs 13 residues. Germline loops: CDR1 MGHDK, CDR2 SYGVNS. V lost 5 bases, J lost 4 bases, and 11 bases lay in between. The DNA of the CDR3 is TGTGCCAGCAGTTGGTTCTTCAGCACTGAAGCTTTCTTT. Its translation is CASSWFFSTEAFF.